These T cell receptor beta chains were read from a single sample in a study of blood T cells in healthy people across ages. MiXCR, run by TCRdb on the 5' RACE reads, gives a single entry per CDR3 protein. The sample consists of 730,000 or so distinct CDR3 sequences, around two fifths of them appearing once. Sequencing was performed on blood. The receptors shown here come from a man older than 75 in good health. Both conserved end residues are part of each CDR3. The order of the fields is CDR3 protein, CDR3 DNA, D gene, J gene, V gene, clone size. A D gene is named only where the DNA matches it firmly. Size is omitted from some rows. Given values are once, few, many or a class for expanded clones.

CDR3 protein: CASSLGQGGGELFF
CDR3 DNA: TGTGCCAGCAGCTTGGGACAGGGAGGCGGGGAGCTGTTTTTT
D gene: TRBD1
J gene: TRBJ2-2
V gene: TRBV7-6
clone size: NA

CDR3 protein: CASSRGLAGVSYNEQFF
CDR3 DNA: TGTGCCAGCAGCCGAGGACTAGCGGGAGTTTCTTACAATGAGCAGTTCTTC
D gene: TRBD2
J gene: TRBJ2-1
V gene: TRBV4-2
clone size: NA

CDR3 protein: CASRPQGFDMGNYGYTF
CDR3 DNA: TGTGCCAGCAGGCCACAGGGTTTTGATATGGGAAACTATGGCTACACCTTC
D gene: NA
J gene: TRBJ1-2
V gene: TRBV27
clone size: NA

CDR3 protein: CASSKKPGLAYNEQYF
CDR3 DNA: TGTGCCAGCAGCAAAAAGCCGGGACTAGCCTACAATGAGCAGTACTTC
D gene: NA
J gene: TRBJ2-7
V gene: TRBV21-1
clone size: NA

CDR3 protein: CSARERDRPTNEKLFF
CDR3 DNA: TGCAGTGCTAGAGAGCGGGACAGACCAACTAATGAAAAACTGTTTTTT
D gene: TRBD1
J gene: TRBJ1-4
V gene: TRBV20-1
clone size: NA

CDR3 protein: CASSSGATANYGYTF
CDR3 DNA: TGTGCCAGCAGCTCAGGAGCGACAGCGAACTATGGCTACACCTTC
D gene: NA
J gene: TRBJ1-2
V gene: TRBV13
clone size: few

CDR3 protein: CSVAVGTGETQYF
CDR3 DNA: TGCAGCGTTGCGGTGGGGACTGGTGAGACCCAGTACTTC
D gene: NA
J gene: TRBJ2-5
V gene: TRBV29-1
clone size: NA

CDR3 protein: CATSSFPNPGLANNEQYF
CDR3 DNA: TGTGCCACCAGTTCCTTCCCGAACCCGGGACTAGCGAACAATGAGCAGTACTTC
D gene: TRBD2
J gene: TRBJ2-5
V gene: TRBV24-1
clone size: NA

CDR3 protein: CASSRINSGSYEQYF
CDR3 DNA: TGTGCCAGCAGTAGAATAAATAGCGGCTCCTACGAGCAGTACTTC
D gene: NA
J gene: TRBJ2-7
V gene: TRBV12-3/TRBV12-4
clone size: NA

CDR3 protein: CASSRYDAEGINEQFF
CDR3 DNA: TGTGCCAGCAGCCGGTACGATGCAGAAGGGATAAATGAGCAGTTCTTC
D gene: NA
J gene: TRBJ2-1
V gene: TRBV14
clone size: NA

CDR3 protein: CATSRDSGPYEQYF
CDR3 DNA: TGTGCCACCAGCAGAGATTCGGGACCCTACGAGCAGTACTTC
D gene: NA
J gene: TRBJ2-7
V gene: TRBV15
clone size: few

CDR3 protein: CARSLAPTGNSYEQFF
CDR3 DNA: TGTGCCAGGAGCTTGGCGCCGACCGGGAACTCCTACGAGCAGTTCTTT
D gene: NA
J gene: TRBJ2-1
V gene: TRBV5-6
clone size: NA

CDR3 protein: CSASRASDTQYF
CDR3 DNA: TGCAGTGCTTCACGGGCCTCAGATACGCAGTATTTT
D gene: NA
J gene: TRBJ2-3
V gene: TRBV20-1
clone size: few

CDR3 protein: CASSPNTGYNEQFF
CDR3 DNA: TGTGCCAGCAGCCCCAACACAGGGTACAATGAGCAGTTCTTC
D gene: NA
J gene: TRBJ2-1
V gene: TRBV21-1
clone size: NA

CDR3 protein: CASSSRPRDREAFF
CDR3 DNA: TGTGCCAGCAGCTCCCGTCCCCGGGACAGAGAAGCTTTCTTT
D gene: TRBD1
J gene: TRBJ1-1
V gene: TRBV11-2
clone size: many

CDR3 protein: CASSFIPGEGYGYTF
CDR3 DNA: TGTGCCAGCAGTTTCATCCCCGGGGAGGGCTATGGCTACACCTTC
D gene: NA
J gene: TRBJ1-2
V gene: TRBV12-3/TRBV12-4
clone size: few

CDR3 protein: CASSLASGRAYGYTF
CDR3 DNA: TGTGCCAGCAGCTTAGCGTCCGGCAGGGCCTATGGCTACACCTTC
D gene: NA
J gene: TRBJ1-2
V gene: TRBV7-2
clone size: NA

CDR3 protein: CASRSGQGYNEQFF
CDR3 DNA: TGCGCCAGCAGGTCCGGACAGGGATACAATGAGCAGTTCTTC
D gene: TRBD1
J gene: TRBJ2-1
V gene: TRBV5-1
clone size: NA